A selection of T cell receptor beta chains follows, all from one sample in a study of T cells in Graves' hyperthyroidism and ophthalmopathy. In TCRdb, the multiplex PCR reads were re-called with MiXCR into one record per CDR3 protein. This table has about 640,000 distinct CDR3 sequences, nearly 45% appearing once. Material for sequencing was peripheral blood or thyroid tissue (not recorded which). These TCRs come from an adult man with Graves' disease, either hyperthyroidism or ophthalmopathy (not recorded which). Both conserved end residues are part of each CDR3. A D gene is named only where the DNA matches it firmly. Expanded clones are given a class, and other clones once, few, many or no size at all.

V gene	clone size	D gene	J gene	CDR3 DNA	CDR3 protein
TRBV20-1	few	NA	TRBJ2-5	TGCAGTGCTAGAAAGGAAGTCCGCCAAGAGACCCAGTACTTC	CSARKEVRQETQYF
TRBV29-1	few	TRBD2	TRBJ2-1	TGCAGCGTTGGGCTAGCGGGAGGGCATGAGCAGTTCTTC	CSVGLAGGHEQFF
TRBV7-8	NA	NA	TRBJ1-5	TGTGCCAGCAGCTTAGATCCCCGTAGCAATCAGCCCCAGCATTTT	CASSLDPRSNQPQHF
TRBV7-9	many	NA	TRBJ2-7	TGTGCCAGCAGCTTAATGGCAGGGCTTTCCTACGAGCAGTACTTC	CASSLMAGLSYEQYF
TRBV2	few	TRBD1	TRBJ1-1	TGTGCCAGCAGCCAACCGGGACAGGGGTCCACTGAAGCTTTCTTT	CASSQPGQGSTEAFF
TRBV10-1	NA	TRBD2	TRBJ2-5	TGCGCCAGCAGGGTCCCCGCTATCGGGGACGGGAGGTATACCGAGACCCAGTACTTC	CASRVPAIGDGRYTETQYF
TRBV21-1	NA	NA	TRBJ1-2	TGTGCCAGCAGACAGCGAGGGGCTAACTATGGCTACACCTTC	CASRQRGANYGYTF
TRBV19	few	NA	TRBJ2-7	TGTGCCAGTCAACGCACAGGGGGGGAGTACGAGCAGTACTTC	CASQRTGGEYEQYF
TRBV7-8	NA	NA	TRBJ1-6	TGTGCCAGCAGCTTGAGTAGCGGGGCGCTCCTCCACTTT	CASSLSSGALLHF
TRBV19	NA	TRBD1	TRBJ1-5	TGTGCCAGTAGTATAGAACAGGGGTGGGCTCGCAATCAGCCCCAGCATTTT	CASSIEQGWARNQPQHF
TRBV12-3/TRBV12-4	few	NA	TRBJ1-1	TGTGCTAGTGCCCGGACGGCCAACACTGAAGCTTTCTTT	CASARTANTEAFF
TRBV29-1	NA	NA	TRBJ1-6	TGCAGCGTTGAAGGAGCAGGCGCACCCCTCCACTTT	CSVEGAGAPLHF
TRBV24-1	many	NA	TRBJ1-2	TGTGCCACCAGTCCTTCATACGACGGGCCCAACTATGGCTACACCTTC	CATSPSYDGPNYGYTF
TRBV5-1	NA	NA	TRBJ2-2	TGCGCCAGCAGCTTGTTAGCAGGGGCGGACACCGGGGAGCTGTTTTTT	CASSLLAGADTGELFF
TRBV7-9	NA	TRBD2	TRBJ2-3	TGTGCCAGCAGGGGAGGGTCCACAGATACGCAGTATTTT	CASRGGSTDTQYF
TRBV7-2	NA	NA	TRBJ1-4	TGTGCCAGCAGCGCGGGCCTTGAAAAACTGTTTTTT	CASSAGLEKLFF
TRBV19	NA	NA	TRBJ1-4	TGTGCCAGTAGTATGCGGGGGGAGGATGAAAAACTGTTTTTT	CASSMRGEDEKLFF
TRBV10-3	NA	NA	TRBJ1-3	TGTGCCATCAGTGAGTCCGGCAGGGCTTTCTCTGGAAACACCATATATTTT	CAISESGRAFSGNTIYF
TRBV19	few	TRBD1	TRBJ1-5	TGTGCCAGCCAGCAACGGGACAGGGGGAATCAGCCCCAGCATTTT	CASQQRDRGNQPQHF
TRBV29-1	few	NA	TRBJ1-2	TGCAGCGTTGAAGAAAGGGGGGGTTATGGCTACACCTTC	CSVEERGGYGYTF
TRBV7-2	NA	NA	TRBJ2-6	TGTGCCAGCAGCTTAGGCATGGCCAGCCACACTGAAGCTTTC	CASSLGMASHTEAF
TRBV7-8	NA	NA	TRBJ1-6	TGTGCCAGCAGCTCACCAGGGGTTAGTTCACCCCTCCACTTT	CASSSPGVSSPLHF
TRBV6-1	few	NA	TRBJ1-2	TGTGCCAGCCGAGGGCCCGGGCCCGGCTACACCTTC	CASRGPGPGYTF
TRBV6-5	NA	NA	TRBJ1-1	TGTGCCATCAGTTACAGCTGGGAGGCTGAAGCTTTCTTT	CAISYSWEAEAFF
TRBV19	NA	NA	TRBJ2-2	TGTGCCAGTACCCAAGGAGGGGGGGAGCTGTTTTTT	CASTQGGGELFF
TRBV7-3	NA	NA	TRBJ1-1	TGTGCCAGCAGCTTAACAGGGGGTTTGAAGGGTGAAGCTTTCTTT	CASSLTGGLKGEAFF
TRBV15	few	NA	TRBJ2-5	TGTGCCACCAGCAGGACAGCGGGGACCCAGTACTTC	CATSRTAGTQYF
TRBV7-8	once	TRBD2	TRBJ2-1	TGTGCCAGCAGCTTCTTACCGGGAGGGTCCTACAATGAGCAGTTCTTC	CASSFLPGGSYNEQFF
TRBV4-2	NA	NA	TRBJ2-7	TGTGCCAGTTCGGGGAAATACCAGCAGTACTTC	CASSGKYQQYF
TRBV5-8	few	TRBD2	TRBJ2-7	TGTGCCAGCAGCCTGGGACTAGCGCGCTACGAGCAGTACTTC	CASSLGLARYEQYF
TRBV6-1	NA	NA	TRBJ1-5	TGTGCCAGCAGTTGGGACGGCTACAATCAGCCCCAGCATTTT	CASSWDGYNQPQHF
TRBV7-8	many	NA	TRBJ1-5	TGTGCCAGCAGCTTAGCGGCGGGTCAGCCCCAGCATTTT	CASSLAAGQPQHF
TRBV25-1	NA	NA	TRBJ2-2	TGTGCCACGGGACTAGTTGGACAGGGGCGCACCGGGGAGCTGTTTTTT	CATGLVGQGRTGELFF
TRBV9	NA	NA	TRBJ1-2	TGTGCCAGCTCAACCTACAGATCCAAGGGCTACACCTTC	CASSTYRSKGYTF
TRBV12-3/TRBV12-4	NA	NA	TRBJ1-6	TGTGCCAGCAGTTTCCGGTCTGGGAGCTCCTATAATTCACCCCTCCACTTT	CASSFRSGSSYNSPLHF
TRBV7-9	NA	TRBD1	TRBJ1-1	TGTGCCAGCAGCCAACTCGGGACAGGGGAGAACACTGAAGCTTTCTTT	CASSQLGTGENTEAFF
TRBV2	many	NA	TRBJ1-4	TGTGCCATTCCGGGCGATGCAACTAATGAAAAACTGTTTTTT	CAIPGDATNEKLFF
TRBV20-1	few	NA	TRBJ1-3	TGCAGTGCTTACAGGGAACCCTCTGGAAACACCATATATTTT	CSAYREPSGNTIYF
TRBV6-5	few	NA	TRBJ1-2	TGTGCCACTACTAAGGGGGTTGGCTACACCTTC	CATTKGVGYTF
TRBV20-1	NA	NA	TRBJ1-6	TGCAGTGCTAGAAGCACAGGGCTCGTTGGGCCCCTCCACTTT	CSARSTGLVGPLHF
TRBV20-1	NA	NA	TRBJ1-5	TGCAGTGTTGGGGGCAACTTAAGGCCCCAGCATTTT	CSVGGNLRPQHF
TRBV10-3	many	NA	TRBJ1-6	TGTGCCATCAGTCACGGAGGGAGTGAGTCACCCCTCCACTTT	CAISHGGSESPLHF
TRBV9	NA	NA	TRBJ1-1	TGTGCCAGCAGCGTAGGGGGCGGGGTGAGCACTGAAGCTTTCTTT	CASSVGGGVSTEAFF
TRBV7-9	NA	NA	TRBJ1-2	TGTGCCAGCAGCCTAAGCACCGGGGCGTTCAATGGCTACACCTTC	CASSLSTGAFNGYTF
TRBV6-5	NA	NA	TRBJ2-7	TGTGCCAGCAGTTACTCGTACAGAACGAGGGACTACGAGCAGTACTTC	CASSYSYRTRDYEQYF
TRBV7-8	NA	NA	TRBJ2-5	TGTGCCAGCAGTGAAGTGCCGGGGACCCAGTACTTC	CASSEVPGTQYF
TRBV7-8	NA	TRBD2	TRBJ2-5	TGTGCCAGCAGTAGGACTAGCGGGGACCAAGAGACCCAGTACTTC	CASSRTSGDQETQYF
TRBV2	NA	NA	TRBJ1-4	TGTGCCAGCAGTGAGGGGGCAGGCCCCAATGAAAAACTGTTTTTT	CASSEGAGPNEKLFF
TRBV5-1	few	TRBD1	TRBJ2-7	TGCGCCAGCAGCTCTCAGCCGGGACAGGGGTACGAGCAGTACTTC	CASSSQPGQGYEQYF
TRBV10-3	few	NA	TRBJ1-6	TGTGCCATCAGTGAGAAACTCTCACGGAGGAATAATTCACCCCTCCACTTT	CAISEKLSRRNNSPLHF
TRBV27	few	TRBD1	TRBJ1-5	TGTGCCTGCCGGACAGGGAGTCAGCCCCAGCATTTT	CACRTGSQPQHF
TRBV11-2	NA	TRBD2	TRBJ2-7	TGTGCCAGCAGGCAACTAGCGGGGTCCTACGAGCAGTACTTC	CASRQLAGSYEQYF
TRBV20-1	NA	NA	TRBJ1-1	TGCAGTGCTAGAGATCCCACAGGTGGTATGAACACTGAAGCTTTCTTT	CSARDPTGGMNTEAFF
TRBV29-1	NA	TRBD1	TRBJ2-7	TGCAGCGTTAAAGGACAGGGGTCCTACGAGCAGTACTTC	CSVKGQGSYEQYF
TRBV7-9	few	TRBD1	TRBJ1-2	TGTGCCAGCAGCTTAGCGACAGGGACGCATGGCTACACCTTC	CASSLATGTHGYTF
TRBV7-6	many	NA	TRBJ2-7	TGTGCCAGCAGCCCCGATTCGGGACACCTCTCCTACGAGCAGTACTTC	CASSPDSGHLSYEQYF
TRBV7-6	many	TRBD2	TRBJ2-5	TGTGCTAGCAGCTTAGCATTGGCGGGGGGGACAGAGACCCAGTACTTC	CASSLALAGGTETQYF
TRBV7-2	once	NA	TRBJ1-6	TGTGCCAGCAGCACTATGACTGGATCTTCACCCCTCCACTTT	CASSTMTGSSPLHF
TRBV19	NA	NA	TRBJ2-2	TGTGCCAGTAGTATATTGGGGCTCCCGAACACCGGGGAGCTGTTTTTT	CASSILGLPNTGELFF